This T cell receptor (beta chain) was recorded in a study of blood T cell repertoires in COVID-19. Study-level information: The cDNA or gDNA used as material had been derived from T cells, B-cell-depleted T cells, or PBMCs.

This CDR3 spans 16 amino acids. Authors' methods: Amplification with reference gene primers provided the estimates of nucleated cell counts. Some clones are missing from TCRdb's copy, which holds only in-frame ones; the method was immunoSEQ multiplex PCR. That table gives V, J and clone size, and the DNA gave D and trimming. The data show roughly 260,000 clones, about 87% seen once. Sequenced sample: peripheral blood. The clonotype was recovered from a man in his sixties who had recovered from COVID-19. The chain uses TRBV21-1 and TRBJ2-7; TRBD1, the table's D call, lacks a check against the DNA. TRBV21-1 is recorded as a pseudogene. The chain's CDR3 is CASSKISGVTLREQYF. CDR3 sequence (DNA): TGTGCCAGCAGCAAAATCTCAGGGGTAACCTTACGCGAGCAGTACTTC.